This T cell receptor (beta chain) appears in the sequencing data of a study of T cell repertoires in cytomegalovirus infection. Note on this clonotype: Its specificity is unknown.

TCRdb fed the reads into MiXCR, producing one record per CDR3 protein. The sample includes approximately 120,000 distinct CDR3 sequences, around 31% of them seen just once. The sequencing here drew on CD8+ T cells from cultured PBMCs, taken from culture after CMV antigen stimulation. This clonotype was sampled from a human donor in good health (CMV status not recorded). Some clones in this sample may be carry-over from other donors' samples.

For the CDR3, the DNA is TGTGCCAGGAGCCCTAGCGGCAACAATGAGCAGTTCTTC. It translates to CARSPSGNNEQFF. The rearrangement links TRBV7-2 to TRBJ2-1; 7 nucleotides agree with TRBD2. CDR1 and CDR2 (germline): SGHTA, FQGNSA. The trim removed 9 bases at V and 5 bases at J, leaving 7 bases unmatched. The CDR3 extends over 13 amino acids.